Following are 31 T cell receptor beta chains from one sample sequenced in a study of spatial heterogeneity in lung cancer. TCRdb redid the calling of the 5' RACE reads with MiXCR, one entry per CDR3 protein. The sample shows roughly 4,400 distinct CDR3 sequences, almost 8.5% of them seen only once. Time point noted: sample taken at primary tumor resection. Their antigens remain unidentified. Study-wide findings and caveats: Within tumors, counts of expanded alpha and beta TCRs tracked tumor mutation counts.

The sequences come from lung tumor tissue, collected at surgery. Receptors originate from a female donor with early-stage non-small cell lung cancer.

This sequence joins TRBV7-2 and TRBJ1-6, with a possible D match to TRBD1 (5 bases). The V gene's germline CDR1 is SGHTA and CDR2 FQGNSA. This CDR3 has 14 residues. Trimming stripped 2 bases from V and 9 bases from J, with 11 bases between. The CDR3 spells CASSLFGGGSPLHF. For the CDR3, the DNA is TGTGCCAGCAGCTTATTTGGGGGTGGTTCACCCCTCCACTTT.

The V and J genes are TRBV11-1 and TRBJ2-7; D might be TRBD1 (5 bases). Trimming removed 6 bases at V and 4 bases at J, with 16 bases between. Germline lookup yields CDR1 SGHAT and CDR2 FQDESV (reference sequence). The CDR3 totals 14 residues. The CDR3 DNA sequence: TGTGCCAGCAGTCTGTTGGACACGACGTACGAGCAGTACTTC. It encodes CASSLLDTTYEQYF. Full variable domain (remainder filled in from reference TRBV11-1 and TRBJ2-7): EAEVAQSPRYKITEKSQAVAFWCDPISGHATLYWYRQILGQGPELLVQFQDESVVDDSQLPKDRFSAERLKGVDSTLKIQPAELGDSAMYLCASSLLDTTYEQYFGPGTRLTVT.

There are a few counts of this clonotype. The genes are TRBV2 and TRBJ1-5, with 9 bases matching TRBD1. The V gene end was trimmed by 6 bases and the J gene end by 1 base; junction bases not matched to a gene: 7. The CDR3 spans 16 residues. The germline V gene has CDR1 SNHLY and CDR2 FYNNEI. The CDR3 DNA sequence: TGTGCCAGCAGGGGTCCCGGGACAGGGAGCAATCAGCCCCAGCATTTT. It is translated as CASRGPGTGSNQPQHF.

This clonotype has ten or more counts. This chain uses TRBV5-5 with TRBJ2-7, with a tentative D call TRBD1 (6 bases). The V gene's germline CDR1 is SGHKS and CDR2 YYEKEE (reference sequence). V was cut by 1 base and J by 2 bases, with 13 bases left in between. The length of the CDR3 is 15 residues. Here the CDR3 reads CASSLFWTETYEQYF. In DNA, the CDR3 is TGTGCCAGCAGCTTGTTTTGGACAGAGACCTACGAGCAGTACTTC.

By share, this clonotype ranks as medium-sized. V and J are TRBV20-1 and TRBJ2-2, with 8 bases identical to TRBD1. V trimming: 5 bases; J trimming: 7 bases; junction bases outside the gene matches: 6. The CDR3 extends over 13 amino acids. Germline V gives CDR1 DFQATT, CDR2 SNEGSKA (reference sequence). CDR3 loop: CSAPDRVHGELFF. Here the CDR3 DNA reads TGCAGTGCTCCGGACAGGGTCCACGGGGAGCTGTTTTTT.

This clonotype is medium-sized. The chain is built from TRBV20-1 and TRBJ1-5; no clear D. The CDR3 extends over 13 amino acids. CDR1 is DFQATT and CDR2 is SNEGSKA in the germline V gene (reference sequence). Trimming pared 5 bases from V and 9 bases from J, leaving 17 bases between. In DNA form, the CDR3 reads TGCAGTGCTTCGACACTAGGAGGTCGGCCCCAGCATTTT. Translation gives CSASTLGGRPQHF.

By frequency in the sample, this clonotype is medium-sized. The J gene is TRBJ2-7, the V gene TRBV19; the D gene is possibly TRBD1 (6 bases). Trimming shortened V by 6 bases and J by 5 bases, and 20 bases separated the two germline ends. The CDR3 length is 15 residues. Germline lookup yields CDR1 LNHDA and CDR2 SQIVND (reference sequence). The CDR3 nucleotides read TGTGCCAGTAGGCCGGGACACCTTCCCTGGGACGAGCAGTACTTC. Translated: CASRPGHLPWDEQYF.

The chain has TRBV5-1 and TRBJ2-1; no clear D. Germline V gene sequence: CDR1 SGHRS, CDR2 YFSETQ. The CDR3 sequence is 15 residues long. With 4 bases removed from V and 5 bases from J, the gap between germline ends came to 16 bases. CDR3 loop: CASSPTSRPNNEQFF. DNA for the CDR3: TGCGCCAGCAGCCCTACCTCGAGGCCCAACAATGAGCAGTTCTTC.

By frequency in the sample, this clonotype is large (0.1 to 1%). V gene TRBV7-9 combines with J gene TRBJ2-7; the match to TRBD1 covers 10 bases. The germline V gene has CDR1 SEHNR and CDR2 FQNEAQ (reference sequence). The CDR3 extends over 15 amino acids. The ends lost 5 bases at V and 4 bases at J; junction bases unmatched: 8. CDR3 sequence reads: CASSLGTGVSYEQYF. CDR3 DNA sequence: TGTGCCAGCAGCCTTGGGACAGGGGTTTCGTACGAGCAGTACTTC.

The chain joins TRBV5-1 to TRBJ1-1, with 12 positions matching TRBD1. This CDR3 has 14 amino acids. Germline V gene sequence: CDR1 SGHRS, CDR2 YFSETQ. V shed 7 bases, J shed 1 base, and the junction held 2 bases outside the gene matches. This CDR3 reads CASGGQGANTEAFF. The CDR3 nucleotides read TGCGCCAGCGGGGGACAGGGGGCGAACACTGAAGCTTTCTTT.

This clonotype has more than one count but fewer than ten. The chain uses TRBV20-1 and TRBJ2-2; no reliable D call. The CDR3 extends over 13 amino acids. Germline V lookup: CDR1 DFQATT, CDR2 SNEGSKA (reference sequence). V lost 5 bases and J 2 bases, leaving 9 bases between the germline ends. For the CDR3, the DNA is TGCAGTGCTCGAACGGGTAACACCGGGGAGCTGTTTTTT. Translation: CSARTGNTGELFF.

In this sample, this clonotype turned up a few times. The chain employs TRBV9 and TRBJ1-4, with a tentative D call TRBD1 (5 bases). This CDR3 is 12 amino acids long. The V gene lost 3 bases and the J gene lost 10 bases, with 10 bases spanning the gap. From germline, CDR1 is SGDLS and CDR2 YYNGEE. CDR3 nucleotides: TGTGCCAGCAGCGCAAGGGACGGAAAACTGTTTTTT. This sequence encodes CASSARDGKLFF.

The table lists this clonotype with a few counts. In DNA form, the CDR3 reads TGTGCCAGCAGCTTCCTTAGCGGGGGGGCCGGCAATGAGCAGTTCTTC. This sequence encodes CASSFLSGGAGNEQFF. The rearrangement links TRBV12-3 or TRBV12-4 to TRBJ2-1; 11 bases are shared with TRBD2. CDR3 size: 16 residues. The V and J ends lost 6 bases and 6 bases, in that order; junction bases with no gene match: 10.

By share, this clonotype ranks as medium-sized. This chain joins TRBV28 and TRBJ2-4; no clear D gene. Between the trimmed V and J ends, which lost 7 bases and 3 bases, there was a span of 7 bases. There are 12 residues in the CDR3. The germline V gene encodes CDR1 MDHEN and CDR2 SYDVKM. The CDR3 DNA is TGTGCCAGCAAGGGTGACAAAAACATTCAGTACTTC. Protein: CASKGDKNIQYF.

CDR3 region: CATSWVQYTDTQYF. The CDR3 DNA sequence: TGTGCCACCTCATGGGTACAGTACACAGATACGCAGTATTTT. The V and J genes are TRBV28 and TRBJ2-3; D call uncertain. Trimming stripped 10 bases from V and 2 bases from J, with 16 bases between. Germline assignment: CDR1 MDHEN and CDR2 SYDVKM. The length of the CDR3 is 14 residues.

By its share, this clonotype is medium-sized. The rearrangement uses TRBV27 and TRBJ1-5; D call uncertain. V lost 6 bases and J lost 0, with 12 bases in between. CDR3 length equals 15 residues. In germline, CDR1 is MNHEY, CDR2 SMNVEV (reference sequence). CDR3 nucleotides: TGTGCCAGCAGCCCCCTGCGGGATAGCAATCAGCCCCAGCATTTT. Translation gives CASSPLRDSNQPQHF.

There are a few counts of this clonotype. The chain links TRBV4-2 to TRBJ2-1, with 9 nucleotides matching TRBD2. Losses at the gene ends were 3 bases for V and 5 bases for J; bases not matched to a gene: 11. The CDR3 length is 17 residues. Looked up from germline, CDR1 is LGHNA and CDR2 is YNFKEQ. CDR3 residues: CASSHYGGGGVNNEQFF. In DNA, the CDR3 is TGTGCCAGCAGCCACTATGGTGGCGGGGGGGTAAACAATGAGCAGTTCTTC.

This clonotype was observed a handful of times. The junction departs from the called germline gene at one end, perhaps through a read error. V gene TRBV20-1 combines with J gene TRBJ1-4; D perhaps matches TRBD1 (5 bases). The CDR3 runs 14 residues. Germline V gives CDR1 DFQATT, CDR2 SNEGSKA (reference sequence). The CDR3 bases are TGCAGTGCTGGAGGGACGCGGACTAAGGAAAAACTGTTTTTT. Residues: CSAGGTRTKEKLFF.

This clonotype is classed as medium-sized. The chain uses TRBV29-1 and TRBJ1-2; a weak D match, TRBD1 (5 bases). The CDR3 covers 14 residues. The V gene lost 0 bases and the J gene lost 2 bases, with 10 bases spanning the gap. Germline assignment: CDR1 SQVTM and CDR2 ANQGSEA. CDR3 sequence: CSVEDRGRNYGYTF. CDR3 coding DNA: TGCAGCGTTGAAGATCGGGGCAGAAACTATGGCTACACCTTC.

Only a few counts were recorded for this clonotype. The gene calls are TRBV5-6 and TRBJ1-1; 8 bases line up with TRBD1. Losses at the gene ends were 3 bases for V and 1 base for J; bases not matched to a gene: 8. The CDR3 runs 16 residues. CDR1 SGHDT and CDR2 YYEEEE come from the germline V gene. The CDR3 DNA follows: TGTGCCAGCAGCTCCAGGACAGGGATGGGGAACACTGAAGCTTTCTTT. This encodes CASSSRTGMGNTEAFF.

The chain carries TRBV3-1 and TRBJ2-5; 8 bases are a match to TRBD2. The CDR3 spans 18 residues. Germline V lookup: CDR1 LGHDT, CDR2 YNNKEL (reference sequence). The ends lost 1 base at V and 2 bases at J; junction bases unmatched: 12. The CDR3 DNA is TGTGCCAGCAGCCAAGCGTACGGTGCGGGGGGCGGACAAGAGACCCAGTACTTC. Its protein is CASSQAYGAGGGQETQYF.

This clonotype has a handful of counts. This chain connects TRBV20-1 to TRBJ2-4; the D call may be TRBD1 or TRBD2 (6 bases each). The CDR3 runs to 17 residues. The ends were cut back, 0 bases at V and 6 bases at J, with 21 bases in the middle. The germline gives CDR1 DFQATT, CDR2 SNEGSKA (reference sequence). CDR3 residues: CSARDLSRGAFVNIQYF. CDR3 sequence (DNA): TGCAGTGCTAGAGATCTCTCAAGGGGGGCCTTTGTAAACATTCAGTACTTC.

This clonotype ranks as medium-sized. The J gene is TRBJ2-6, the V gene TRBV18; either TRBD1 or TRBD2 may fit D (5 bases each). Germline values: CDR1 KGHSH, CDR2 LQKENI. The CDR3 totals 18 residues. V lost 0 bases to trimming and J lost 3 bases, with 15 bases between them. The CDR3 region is CASSPPRGALVGANVLTF. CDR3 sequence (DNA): TGTGCCAGCTCACCACCGAGGGGAGCCCTAGTTGGGGCCAACGTCCTGACTTTC.

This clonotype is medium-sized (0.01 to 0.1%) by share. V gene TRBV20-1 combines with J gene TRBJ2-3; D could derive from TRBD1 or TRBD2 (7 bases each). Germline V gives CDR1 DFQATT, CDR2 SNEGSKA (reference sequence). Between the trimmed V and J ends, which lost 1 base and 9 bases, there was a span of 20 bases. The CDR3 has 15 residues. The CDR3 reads CSARGGGQFTGTQYF. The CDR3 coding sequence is TGCAGTGCTAGAGGGGGGGGACAGTTCACAGGGACGCAGTATTTT.

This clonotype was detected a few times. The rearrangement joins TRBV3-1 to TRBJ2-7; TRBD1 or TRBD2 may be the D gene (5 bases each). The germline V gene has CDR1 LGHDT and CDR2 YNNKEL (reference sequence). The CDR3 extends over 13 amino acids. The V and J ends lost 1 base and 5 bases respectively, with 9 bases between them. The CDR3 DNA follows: TGTGCCAGCAGCCAAGGAGGGACCCACGAGCAGTACTTC. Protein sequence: CASSQGGTHEQYF.

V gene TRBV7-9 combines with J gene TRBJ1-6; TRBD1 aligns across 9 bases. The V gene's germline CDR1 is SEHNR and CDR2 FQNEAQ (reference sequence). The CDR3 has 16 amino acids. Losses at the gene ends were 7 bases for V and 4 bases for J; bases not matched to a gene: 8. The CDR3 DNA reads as TGTGCCAGCATCCCACAGGGGGCTGGGTATAATTCACCCCTCCACTTT. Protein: CASIPQGAGYNSPLHF. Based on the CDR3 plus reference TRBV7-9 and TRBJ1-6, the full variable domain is DTGVSQNPRHKITKRGQNVTFRCDPISEHNRLYWYRQTLGQGPEFLTYFQNEAQLEKSRLLSDRFSAERPKGSFSTLEIQRTEQGDSAMYLCASIPQGAGYNSPLHFGNGTRLTVT.

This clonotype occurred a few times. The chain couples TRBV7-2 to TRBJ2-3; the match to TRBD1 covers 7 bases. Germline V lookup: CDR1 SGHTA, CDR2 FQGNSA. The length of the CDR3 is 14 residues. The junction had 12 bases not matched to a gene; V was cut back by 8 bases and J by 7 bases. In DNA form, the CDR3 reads TGTGCCAGCCGTCGAGGGGGCCGGGAAAATACGCAGTATTTT. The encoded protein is CASRRGGRENTQYF. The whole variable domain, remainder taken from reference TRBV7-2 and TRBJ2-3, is GAGVSQSPSNKVTEKGKDVELRCDPISGHTALYWYRQSLGQGLEFLIYFQGNSAPDKSGLPSDRFSAERTGGSVSTLTIQRTQQEDSAVYLCASRRGGRENTQYFGPGTRLTVL.

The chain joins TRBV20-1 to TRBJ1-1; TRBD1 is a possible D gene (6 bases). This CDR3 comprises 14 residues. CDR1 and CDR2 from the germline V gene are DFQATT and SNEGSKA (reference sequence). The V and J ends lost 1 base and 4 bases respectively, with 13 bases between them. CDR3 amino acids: CSARAAGEGTEAFF. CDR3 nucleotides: TGCAGTGCTAGAGCTGCAGGGGAGGGCACTGAAGCTTTCTTT.

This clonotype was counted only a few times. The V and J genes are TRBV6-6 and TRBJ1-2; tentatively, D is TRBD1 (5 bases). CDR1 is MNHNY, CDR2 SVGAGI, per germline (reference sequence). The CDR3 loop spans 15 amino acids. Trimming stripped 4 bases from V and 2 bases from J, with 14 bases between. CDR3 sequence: CASSSAGSGNYGYTF. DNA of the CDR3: TGTGCCAGCAGTTCTGCGGGGTCAGGGAACTATGGCTACACCTTC.

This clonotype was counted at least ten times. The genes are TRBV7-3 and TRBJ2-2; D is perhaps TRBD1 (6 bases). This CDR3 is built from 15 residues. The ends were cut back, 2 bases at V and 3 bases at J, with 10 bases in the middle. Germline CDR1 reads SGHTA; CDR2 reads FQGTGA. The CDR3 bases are TGTGCCAGCAGCTTATCCAGGGGATACACCGGGGAGCTGTTTTTT. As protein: CASSLSRGYTGELFF.

The CDR3 region is CAWRIQKPNSPLHF. Written as DNA, the CDR3 is TGTGCCTGGAGAATACAAAAACCCAATTCACCCCTCCACTTT. The gene calls are TRBV30 and TRBJ1-6; D is uncertain. Trimming pared 3 bases from V and 7 bases from J, leaving 13 bases between. CDR1 and CDR2 from the germline V gene are GTSNPN and SVGIG (reference sequence). This CDR3 is 14 amino acids long.